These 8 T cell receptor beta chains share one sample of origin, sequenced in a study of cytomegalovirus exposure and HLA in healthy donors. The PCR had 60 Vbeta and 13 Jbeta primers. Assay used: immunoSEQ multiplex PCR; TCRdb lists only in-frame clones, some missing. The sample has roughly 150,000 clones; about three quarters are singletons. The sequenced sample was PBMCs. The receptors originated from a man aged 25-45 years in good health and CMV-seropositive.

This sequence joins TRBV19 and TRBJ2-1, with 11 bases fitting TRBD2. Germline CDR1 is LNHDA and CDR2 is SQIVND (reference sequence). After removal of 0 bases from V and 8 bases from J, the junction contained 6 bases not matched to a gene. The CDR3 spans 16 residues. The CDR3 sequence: CASSIDTSGRADEQFF. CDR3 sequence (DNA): TGTGCCAGTAGTATAGACACTAGCGGGAGAGCGGATGAGCAGTTCTTC.

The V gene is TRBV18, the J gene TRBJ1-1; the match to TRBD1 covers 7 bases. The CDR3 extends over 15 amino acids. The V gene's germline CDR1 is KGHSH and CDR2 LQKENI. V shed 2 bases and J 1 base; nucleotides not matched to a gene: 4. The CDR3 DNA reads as TGTGCCAGCTCACCAGGACAGGCCCGGAACACTGAAGCTTTCTTT. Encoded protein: CASSPGQARNTEAFF.

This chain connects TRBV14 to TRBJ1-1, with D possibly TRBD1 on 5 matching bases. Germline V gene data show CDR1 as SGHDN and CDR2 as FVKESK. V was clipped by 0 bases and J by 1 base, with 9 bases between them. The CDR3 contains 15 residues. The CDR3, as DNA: TGTGCCAGCAGCCAAGATCATGGGGCGAACACTGAAGCTTTCTTT. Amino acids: CASSQDHGANTEAFF.

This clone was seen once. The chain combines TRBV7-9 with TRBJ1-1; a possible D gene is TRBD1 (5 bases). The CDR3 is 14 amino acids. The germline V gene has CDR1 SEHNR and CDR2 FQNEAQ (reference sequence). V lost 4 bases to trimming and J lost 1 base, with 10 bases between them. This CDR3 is CASSSFGQNTEAFF. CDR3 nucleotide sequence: TGTGCCAGCAGCTCCTTCGGACAGAACACTGAAGCTTTCTTT.

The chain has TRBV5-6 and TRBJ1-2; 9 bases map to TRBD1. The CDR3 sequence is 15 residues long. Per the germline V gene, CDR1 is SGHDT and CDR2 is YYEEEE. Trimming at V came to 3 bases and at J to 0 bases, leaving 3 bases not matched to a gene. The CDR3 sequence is CASSSGTGTNYGYTF. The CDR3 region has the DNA TGTGCCAGCAGCTCCGGGACAGGGACTAACTATGGCTACACCTTC.

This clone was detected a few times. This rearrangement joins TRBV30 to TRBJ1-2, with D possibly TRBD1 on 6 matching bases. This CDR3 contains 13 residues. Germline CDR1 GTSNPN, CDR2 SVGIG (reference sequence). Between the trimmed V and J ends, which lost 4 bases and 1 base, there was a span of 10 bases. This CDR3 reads CAWTPRGNYGYTF. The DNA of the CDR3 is TGTGCCTGGACCCCCAGGGGTAACTATGGCTACACCTTC.

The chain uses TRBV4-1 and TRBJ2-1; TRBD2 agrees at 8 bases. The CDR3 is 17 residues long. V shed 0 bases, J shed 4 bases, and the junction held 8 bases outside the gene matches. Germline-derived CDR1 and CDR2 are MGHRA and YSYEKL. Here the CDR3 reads CASSQEMRASGYNEQFF. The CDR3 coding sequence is TGCGCCAGCAGCCAAGAAATGAGGGCTAGCGGGTACAATGAGCAGTTCTTC.

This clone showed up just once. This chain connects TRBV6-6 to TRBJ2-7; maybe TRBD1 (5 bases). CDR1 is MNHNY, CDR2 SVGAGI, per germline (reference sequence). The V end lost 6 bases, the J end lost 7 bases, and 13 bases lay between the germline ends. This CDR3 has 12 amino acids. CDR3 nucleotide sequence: TGTGCCAGCAGCGACAGCCCCCGGGAGCAGTACTTC. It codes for CASSDSPREQYF.